A single TCR beta chain is shown here with its context. Per the original methods: By means of reference gene primer amplification, nucleated cell counts were estimated. Using immunoSEQ multiplex PCR, the repertoire was profiled, and TCRdb retains in-frame clones only, with some absent. The V and J calls and clone size were taken over from that table, and D and trimming were inferred from the DNA. The sample holds 150,000 or so clones, approximately 86% seen once. These data are taken from a study of blood T cell repertoires in COVID-19. Across the whole study: Samples representing acute and convalescent COVID-19 were sourced from the United States, Italy and Spain. T cells, B-cell-depleted T cells, or PBMCs supplied cDNA or gDNA.

Recruited during active infection, patients (from Seattle) were subsequently followed longitudinally. The CDR3 contains 15 residues. V was pared by 6 bases and J by 2 bases, with 6 bases of the junction left unmatched. Germline values: CDR1 SNHLY, CDR2 FYNNEI. Input material: peripheral blood. The clonotype originates from a woman aged 40-49 years with COVID-19, enrolled during active disease. The chain uses TRBV2 and TRBJ1-5, with 8 positions matching TRBD1. The CDR3 is CASSGDRFGNQPQHF. The DNA for the CDR3 is TGTGCCAGCAGCGGGGACAGGTTTGGCAATCAGCCCCAGCATTTT.